This record looks at one T cell receptor (beta chain) sequence and its context. The target antigen is unknown. The sample belongs to a study of T cells in Graves' hyperthyroidism and ophthalmopathy. General observations from the study: Researchers report that a 13 V-J model separated ophthalmopathy from stable hyperthyroidism.

Every diagnosis used clinical symptoms, serum thyroxine and TRAb, thyroid ultrasound and orbital computed tomography. RNA transcripts served as the template for amplifying TCR beta CDR3 regions. First-round RT-PCR of the TCR CDR3 relied on the HTBI primer set. TCRdb reprocessed the multiplex PCR reads via MiXCR and lists one record per CDR3 protein. In the table there are 550,000 to 800,000 distinct CDR3 sequences, roughly 15% of which are singletons. The ends lost 5 bases at V and 0 bases at J; junction bases unmatched: 2. The germline gives CDR1 SNHLY, CDR2 FYNNEI. The CDR3 consists of 15 residues. The specimen sequenced was blood. The chain links TRBV2 to TRBJ1-3, with 9 positions matching TRBD1. This TCR was sampled from a man between 18 and 29 years old with Graves' hyperthyroidism. The CDR3 sequence: CASSLQGASGNTIYF. CDR3 coding DNA: TGTGCCAGCAGTTTACAGGGGGCCTCTGGAAACACCATATATTTT.